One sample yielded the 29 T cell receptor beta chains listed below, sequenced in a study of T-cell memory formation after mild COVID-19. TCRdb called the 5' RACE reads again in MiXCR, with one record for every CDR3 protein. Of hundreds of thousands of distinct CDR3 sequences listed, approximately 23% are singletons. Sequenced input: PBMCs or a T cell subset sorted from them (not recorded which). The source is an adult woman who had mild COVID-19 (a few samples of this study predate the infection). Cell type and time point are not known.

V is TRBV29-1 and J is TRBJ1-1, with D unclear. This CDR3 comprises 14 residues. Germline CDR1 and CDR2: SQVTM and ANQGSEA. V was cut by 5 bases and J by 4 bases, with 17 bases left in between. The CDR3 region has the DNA TGCAGCGTTATTATGGGTTCGGGGAGCACTGAAGCTTTCTTT. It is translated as CSVIMGSGSTEAFF. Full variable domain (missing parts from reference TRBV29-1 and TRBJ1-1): SAVISQKPSRDICQRGTSLTIQCQVDSQVTMMFWYRQQPGQSLTLIATANQGSEATYESGFVIDKFPISRPNLTFSTLTVSNMSPEDSSIYLCSVIMGSGSTEAFFGQGTRLTVV.

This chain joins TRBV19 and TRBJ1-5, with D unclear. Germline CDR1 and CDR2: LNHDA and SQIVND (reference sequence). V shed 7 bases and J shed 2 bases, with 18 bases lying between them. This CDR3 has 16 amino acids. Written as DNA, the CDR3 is TGTGCCAGTACCATCGGGCGTCCTGGAGGCAATCAGCCCCAGCATTTT. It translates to CASTIGRPGGNQPQHF.

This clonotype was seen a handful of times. The CDR3 sequence is CASSQESGRASFYEQYF. The CDR3 region has the DNA TGTGCCAGCAGCCAAGAAAGCGGGAGGGCCAGTTTTTACGAGCAGTACTTC. This chain joins TRBV4-2 and TRBJ2-7, with 10 bases lining up with TRBD2. V lost 0 bases and J lost 4; bases outside the gene matches: 9. CDR1 LGHNA and CDR2 YNFKEQ come from the germline V gene. CDR3 length: 17 amino acids.

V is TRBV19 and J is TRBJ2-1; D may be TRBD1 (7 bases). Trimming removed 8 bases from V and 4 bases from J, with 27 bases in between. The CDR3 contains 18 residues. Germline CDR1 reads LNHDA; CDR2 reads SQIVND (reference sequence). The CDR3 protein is CASSEGPRQGVGYNEQFF. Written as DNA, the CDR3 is TGTGCCAGTTCGGAGGGGCCTAGACAGGGCGTGGGGTACAATGAGCAGTTCTTC. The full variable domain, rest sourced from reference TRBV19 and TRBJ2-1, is DGGITQSPKYLFRKEGQNVTLSCEQNLNHDAMYWYRQDPGQGLRLIYYSQIVNDFQKGDIAEGYSVSREKKESFPLTVTSAQKNPTAFYLCASSEGPRQGVGYNEQFFGPGTRLTVL.

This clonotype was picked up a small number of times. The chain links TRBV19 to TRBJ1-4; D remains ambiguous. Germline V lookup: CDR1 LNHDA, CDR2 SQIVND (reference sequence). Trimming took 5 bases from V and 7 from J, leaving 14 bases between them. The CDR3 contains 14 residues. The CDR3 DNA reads TGTGCCAGTAGTCCGGAGGGCTTCCCTGAAAAACTGTTTTTT. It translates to CASSPEGFPEKLFF.

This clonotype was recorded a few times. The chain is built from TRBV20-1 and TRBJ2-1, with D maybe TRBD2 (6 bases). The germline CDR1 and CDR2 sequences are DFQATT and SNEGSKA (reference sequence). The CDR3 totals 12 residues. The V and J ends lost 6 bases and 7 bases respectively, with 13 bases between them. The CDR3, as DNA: TGCAGTGCAGTGGAGGGTTTAAATGAGCAGTTCTTC. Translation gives CSAVEGLNEQFF.

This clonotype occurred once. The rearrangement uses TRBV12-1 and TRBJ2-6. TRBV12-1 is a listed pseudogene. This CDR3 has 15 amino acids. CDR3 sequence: CASSFRRAGANVLTF. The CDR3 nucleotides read TGTGCCAGCAGCTTTCGACGGGCTGGGGCCAACGTCCTGACTTTC.

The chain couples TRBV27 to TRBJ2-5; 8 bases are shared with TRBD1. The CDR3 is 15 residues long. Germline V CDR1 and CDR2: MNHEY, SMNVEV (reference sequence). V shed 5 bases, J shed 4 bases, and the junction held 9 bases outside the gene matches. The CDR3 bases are TGTGCCAGCAGTCCACCACAGGGGGTCCGAGAGACCCAGTACTTC. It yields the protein CASSPPQGVRETQYF.

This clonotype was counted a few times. The CDR3 is CASSPTAGVAYNEQFF. In nucleotides, the CDR3 is TGTGCCAGCAGCCCTACAGCGGGGGTGGCGTACAATGAGCAGTTCTTC. The chain combines TRBV11-2 with TRBJ2-1, with 8 positions matching TRBD2. The trim removed 5 bases at V and 4 bases at J, leaving 10 bases unmatched. CDR1 and CDR2 from the germline V gene are SGHAT and FQNNGV. The CDR3 contains 16 residues. Full variable domain (remainder filled in from reference TRBV11-2 and TRBJ2-1): EAGVAQSPRYKIIEKRQSVAFWCNPISGHATLYWYQQILGQGPKLLIQFQNNGVVDDSQLPKDRFSAERLKGVDSTLKIQPAKLEDSAVYLCASSPTAGVAYNEQFFGPGTRLTVL.

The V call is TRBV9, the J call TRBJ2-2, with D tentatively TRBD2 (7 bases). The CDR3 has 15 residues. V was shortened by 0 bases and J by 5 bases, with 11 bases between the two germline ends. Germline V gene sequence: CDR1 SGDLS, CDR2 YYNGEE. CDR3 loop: CASSVVGGQTGELFF. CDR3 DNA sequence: TGTGCCAGCAGCGTAGTGGGGGGGCAAACCGGGGAGCTGTTTTTT.

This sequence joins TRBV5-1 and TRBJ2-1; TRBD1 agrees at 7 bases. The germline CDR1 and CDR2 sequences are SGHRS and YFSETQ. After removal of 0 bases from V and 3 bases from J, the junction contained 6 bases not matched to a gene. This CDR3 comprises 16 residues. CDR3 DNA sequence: TGCGCCAGCAGCTTGGACCAGGGACAGAACTACAATGAGCAGTTCTTC. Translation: CASSLDQGQNYNEQFF.

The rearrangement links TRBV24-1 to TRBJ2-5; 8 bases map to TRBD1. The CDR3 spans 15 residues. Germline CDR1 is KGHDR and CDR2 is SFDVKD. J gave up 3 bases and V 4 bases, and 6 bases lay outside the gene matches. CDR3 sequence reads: CATSEGQDGKETQYF. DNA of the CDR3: TGTGCCACCAGTGAGGGACAGGATGGAAAAGAGACCCAGTACTTC.

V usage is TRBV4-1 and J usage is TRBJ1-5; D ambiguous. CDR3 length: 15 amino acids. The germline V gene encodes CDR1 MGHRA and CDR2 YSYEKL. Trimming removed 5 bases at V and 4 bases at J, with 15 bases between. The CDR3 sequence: CASSSGRGLNQPQHF. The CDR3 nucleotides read TGCGCCAGCAGCAGTGGCCGAGGTTTAAATCAGCCCCAGCATTTT.

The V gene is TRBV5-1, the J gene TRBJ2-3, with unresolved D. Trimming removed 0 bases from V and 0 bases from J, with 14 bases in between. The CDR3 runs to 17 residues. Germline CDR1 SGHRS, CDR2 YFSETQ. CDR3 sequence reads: CASSLGAGAYSTDTQYF. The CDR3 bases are TGCGCCAGCAGCTTGGGTGCTGGAGCCTATAGCACAGATACGCAGTATTTT.

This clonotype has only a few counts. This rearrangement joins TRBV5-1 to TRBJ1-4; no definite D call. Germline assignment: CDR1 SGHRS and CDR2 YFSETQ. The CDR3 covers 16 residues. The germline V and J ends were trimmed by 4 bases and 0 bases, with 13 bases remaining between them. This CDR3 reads CASSPFGQPTNEKLFF. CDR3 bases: TGCGCCAGCAGCCCCTTCGGGCAGCCAACTAATGAAAAACTGTTTTTT.

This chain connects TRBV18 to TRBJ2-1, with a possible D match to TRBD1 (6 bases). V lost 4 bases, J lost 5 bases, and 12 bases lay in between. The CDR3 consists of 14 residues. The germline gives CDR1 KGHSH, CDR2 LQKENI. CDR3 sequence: CASSRDIGNNEQFF. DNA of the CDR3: TGTGCCAGCTCACGGGACATCGGTAACAATGAGCAGTTCTTC.

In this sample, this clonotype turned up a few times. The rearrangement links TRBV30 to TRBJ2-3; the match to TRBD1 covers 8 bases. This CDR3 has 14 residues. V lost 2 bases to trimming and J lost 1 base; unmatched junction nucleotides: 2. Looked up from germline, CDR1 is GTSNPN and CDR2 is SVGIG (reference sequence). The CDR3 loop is CAWSPGGGTDTQYF. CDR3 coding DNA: TGTGCCTGGAGTCCAGGGGGCGGCACAGATACGCAGTATTTT. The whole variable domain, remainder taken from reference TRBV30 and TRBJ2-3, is SQTIHQWPATLVQPVGSPLSLECTVEGTSNPNLYWYRQAAGRGLQLLFYSVGIGQISSEVPQNLSASRPQDRQFILSSKKLLLSDSGFYLCAWSPGGGTDTQYFGPGTRLTVL.

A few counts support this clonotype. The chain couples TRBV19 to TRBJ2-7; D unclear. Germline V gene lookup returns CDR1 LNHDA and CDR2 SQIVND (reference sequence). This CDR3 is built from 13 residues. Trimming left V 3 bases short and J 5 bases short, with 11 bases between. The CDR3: CASSIATWHEQYF. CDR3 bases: TGTGCCAGTAGTATCGCTACTTGGCACGAGCAGTACTTC.

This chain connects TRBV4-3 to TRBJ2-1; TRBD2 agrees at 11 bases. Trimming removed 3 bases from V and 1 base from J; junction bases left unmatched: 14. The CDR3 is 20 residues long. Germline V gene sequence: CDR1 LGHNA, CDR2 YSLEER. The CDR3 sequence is CASSQGQLAGETLSYNEQFF. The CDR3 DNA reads TGCGCCAGCAGCCAGGGCCAACTAGCGGGGGAAACATTGTCCTACAATGAGCAGTTCTTC.

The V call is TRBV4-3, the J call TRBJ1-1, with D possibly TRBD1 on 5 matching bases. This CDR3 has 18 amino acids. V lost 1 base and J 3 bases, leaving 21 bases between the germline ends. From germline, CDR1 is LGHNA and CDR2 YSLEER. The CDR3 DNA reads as TGCGCCAGCAGCCAAGCCCTGCTCCGGAAGGGGAGTTACACTGAAGCTTTCTTT. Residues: CASSQALLRKGSYTEAFF.

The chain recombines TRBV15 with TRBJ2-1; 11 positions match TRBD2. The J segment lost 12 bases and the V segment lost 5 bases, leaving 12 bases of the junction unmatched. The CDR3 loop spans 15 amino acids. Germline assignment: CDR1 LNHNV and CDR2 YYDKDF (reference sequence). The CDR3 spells CATSLTSGGPSWQFF. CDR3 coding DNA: TGTGCCACCAGCCTTACTAGCGGGGGACCCTCTTGGCAGTTCTTC.

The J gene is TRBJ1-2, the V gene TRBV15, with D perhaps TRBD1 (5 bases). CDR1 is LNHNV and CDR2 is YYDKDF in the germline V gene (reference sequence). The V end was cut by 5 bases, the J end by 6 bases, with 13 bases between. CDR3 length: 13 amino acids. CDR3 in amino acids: CATSGRGRHGYTF. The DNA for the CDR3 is TGTGCCACCAGCGGTAGGGGACGGCATGGCTACACCTTC.

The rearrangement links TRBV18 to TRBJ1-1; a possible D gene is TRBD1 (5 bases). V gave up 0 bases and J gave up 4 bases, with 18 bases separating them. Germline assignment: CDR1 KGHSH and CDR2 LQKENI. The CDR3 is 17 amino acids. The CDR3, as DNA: TGTGCCAGCTCACCACCTCGGAGGGCCGGGGCGGCCACTGAAGCTTTCTTT. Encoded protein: CASSPPRRAGAATEAFF.

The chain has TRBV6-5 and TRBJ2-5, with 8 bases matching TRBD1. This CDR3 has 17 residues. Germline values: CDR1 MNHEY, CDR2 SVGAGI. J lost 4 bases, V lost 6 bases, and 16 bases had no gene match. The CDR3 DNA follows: TGTGCCAGCAGCCTATCCCCCGGGGCAGGGGGCGGAGAGACCCAGTACTTC. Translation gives CASSLSPGAGGGETQYF.

In DNA, the CDR3 is TGTGCCTGGAGACAGCGGGAGGGCCTAGCATCCTACGAGCAGTACTTC. This gives the protein CAWRQREGLASYEQYF. The chain combines TRBV30 with TRBJ2-7, with 10 bases fitting TRBD2. Germline loops: CDR1 GTSNPN, CDR2 SVGIG (reference sequence). The CDR3 has 16 amino acids. V was clipped by 3 bases and J by 1 base; unmatched bases: 9.

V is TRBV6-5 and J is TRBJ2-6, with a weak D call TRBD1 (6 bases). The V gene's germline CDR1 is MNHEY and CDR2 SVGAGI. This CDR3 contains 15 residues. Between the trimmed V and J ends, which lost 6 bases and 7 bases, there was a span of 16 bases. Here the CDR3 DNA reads TGTGCCAGCAGGAGGGACATGGTCTCAGCCAACGTCCTGACTTTC. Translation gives CASRRDMVSANVLTF.

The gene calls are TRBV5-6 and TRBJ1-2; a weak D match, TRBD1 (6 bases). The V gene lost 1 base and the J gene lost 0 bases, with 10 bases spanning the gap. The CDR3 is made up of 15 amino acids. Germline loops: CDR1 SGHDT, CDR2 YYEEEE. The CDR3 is CASSLFGTPNYGYTF. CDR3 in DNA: TGTGCCAGCAGCTTGTTCGGGACACCTAACTATGGCTACACCTTC.

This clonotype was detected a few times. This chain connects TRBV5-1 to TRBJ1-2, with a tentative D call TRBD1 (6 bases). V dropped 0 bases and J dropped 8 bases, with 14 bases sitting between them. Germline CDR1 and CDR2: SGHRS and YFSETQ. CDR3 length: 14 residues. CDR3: CASSLAAGEGGYTF. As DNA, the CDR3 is TGCGCCAGCAGCTTGGCGGCAGGGGAAGGAGGCTACACCTTC.

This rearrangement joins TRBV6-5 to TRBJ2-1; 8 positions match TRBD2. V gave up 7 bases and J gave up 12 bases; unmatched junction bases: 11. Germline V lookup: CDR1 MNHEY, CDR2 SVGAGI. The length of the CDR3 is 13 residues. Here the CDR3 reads CASTIMAGGAQFF. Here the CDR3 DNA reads TGTGCCAGCACCATTATGGCCGGGGGGGCGCAGTTCTTC.